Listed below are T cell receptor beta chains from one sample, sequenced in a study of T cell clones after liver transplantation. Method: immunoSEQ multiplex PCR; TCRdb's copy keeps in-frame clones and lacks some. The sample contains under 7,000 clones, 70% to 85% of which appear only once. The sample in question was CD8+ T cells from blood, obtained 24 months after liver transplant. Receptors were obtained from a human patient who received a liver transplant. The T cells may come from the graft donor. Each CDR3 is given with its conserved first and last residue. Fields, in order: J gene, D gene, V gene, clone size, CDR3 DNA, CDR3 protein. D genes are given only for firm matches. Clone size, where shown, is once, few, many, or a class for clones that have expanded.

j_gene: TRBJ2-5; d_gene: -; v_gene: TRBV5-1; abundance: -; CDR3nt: TGCGCCAGCAGCTTGATTTCATGGACTGCCGGGCAGGGGACCCAGTACTTC; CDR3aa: CASSLISWTAGQGTQYF
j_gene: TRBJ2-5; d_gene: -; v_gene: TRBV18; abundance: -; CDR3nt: TGTGCCAGCTCACCAGACAACCTACAAGAGACCCAGTACTTC; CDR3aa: CASSPDNLQETQYF
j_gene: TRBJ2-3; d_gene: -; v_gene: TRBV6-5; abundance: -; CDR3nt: TGTGCCAGCAGTTACACCGACGGCACAGATACGCAGTATTTT; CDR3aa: CASSYTDGTDTQYF
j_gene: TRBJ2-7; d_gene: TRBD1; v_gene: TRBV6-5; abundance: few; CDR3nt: TGTGCCAGCAGTACACGGACAGGGGACGAGCAGTACTTC; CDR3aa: CASSTRTGDEQYF
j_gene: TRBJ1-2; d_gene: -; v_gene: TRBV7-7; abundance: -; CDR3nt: TGTGCCAGCAGCTTAGTGGGCAGGGTGCAAGATGGCTACACCTTC; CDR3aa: CASSLVGRVQDGYTF
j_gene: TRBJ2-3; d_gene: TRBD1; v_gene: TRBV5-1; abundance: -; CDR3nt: TGCGCCAGCAGCTCCGGGACAGGGGACACAGATACGCAGTATTTT; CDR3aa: CASSSGTGDTDTQYF
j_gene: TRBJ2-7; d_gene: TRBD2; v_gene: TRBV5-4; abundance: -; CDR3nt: TGTGCCAGCAGCTCGGGGGGATACGAGCAGTACTTC; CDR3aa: CASSSGGYEQYF
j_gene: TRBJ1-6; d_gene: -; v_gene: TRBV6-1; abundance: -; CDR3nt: TGTGCCAGCAACCCGGGTATCGGCACCCTCCACTTT; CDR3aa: CASNPGIGTLHF
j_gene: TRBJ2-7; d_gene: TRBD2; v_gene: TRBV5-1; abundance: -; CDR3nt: TGCGCCAGCAGCTTGGGTTTAGCGGGGGGTCCTCCCTACGAGCAGTACTTC; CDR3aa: CASSLGLAGGPPYEQYF
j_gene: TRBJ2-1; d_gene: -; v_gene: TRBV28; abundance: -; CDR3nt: TGTGCCAGCAGTTTAGACCCCAATGAGCAGTTCTTC; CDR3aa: CASSLDPNEQFF
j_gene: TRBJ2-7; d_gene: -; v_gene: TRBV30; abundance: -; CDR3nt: TGTGCCTGGAGGTTCGGGATGAGGGTCTACGAGCAGTACTTC; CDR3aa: CAWRFGMRVYEQYF
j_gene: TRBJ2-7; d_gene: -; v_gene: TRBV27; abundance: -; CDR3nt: TGTGCCAGCAGTTTAGCGGGCGTTTACGAGCAGTACTTC; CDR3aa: CASSLAGVYEQYF
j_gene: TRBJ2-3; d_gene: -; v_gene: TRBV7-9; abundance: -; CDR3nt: TGTGCCAGCAGAGCTAAGGGACCCCGAAGGTTGGATACGCAGTATTTT; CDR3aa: CASRAKGPRRLDTQYF
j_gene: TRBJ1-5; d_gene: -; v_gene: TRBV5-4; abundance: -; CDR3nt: TGTGCCAGCAGCTTGGACCGGGGGGATGGTCAGCCCCAGCATTTT; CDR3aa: CASSLDRGDGQPQHF
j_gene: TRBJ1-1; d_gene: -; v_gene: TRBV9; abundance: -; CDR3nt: TGTGCCAGCAGCGCAGAAATTGGGTTGAACACTGAAGCTTTCTTT; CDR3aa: CASSAEIGLNTEAFF
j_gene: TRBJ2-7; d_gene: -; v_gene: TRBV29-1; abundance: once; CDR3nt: TGCAGCGTTGGGACTCACAGCTTCTACGAGCAGTACTTC; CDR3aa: CSVGTHSFYEQYF
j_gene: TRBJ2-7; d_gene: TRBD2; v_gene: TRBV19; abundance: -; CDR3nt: TGTGCCAGTAGTCCACTAACGGGAGGGGAGCAGTACTTC; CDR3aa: CASSPLTGGEQYF
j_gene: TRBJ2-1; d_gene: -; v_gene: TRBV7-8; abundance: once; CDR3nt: TGTGCCAGCAGCTTGGTGGTTTACAATGAGCAGTTCTTC; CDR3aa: CASSLVVYNEQFF
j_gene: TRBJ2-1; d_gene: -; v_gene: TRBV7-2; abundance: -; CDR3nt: TGTGCCAGCAGCTTAGTTGTCTCGCCCGAGGACAGCTCCTACAATGAGCAGTTCTTC; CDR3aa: CASSLVVSPEDSSYNEQFF
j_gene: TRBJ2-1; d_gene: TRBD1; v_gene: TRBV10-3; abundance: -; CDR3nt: TGTGCCATCTCCCCGGGACAGGGCTACAATGAGCAGTTCTTC; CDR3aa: CAISPGQGYNEQFF
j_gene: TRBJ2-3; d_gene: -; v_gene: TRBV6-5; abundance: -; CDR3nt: TGTGCCAGCAGTGGGGACACCTCTAGCACAGATACGCAGTATTTT; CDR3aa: CASSGDTSSTDTQYF
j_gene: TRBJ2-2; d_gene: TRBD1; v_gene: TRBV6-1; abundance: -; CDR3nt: TGTGCCAGCAGTGTCGGACAGGGGGTATCGGGGACCGGGGAGCTGTTTTTT; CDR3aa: CASSVGQGVSGTGELFF
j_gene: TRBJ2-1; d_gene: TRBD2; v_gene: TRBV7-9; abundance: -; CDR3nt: TGTGCCAGCAAACTAGCGGGGGGTCTCTACAATGAGCAGTTCTTC; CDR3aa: CASKLAGGLYNEQFF
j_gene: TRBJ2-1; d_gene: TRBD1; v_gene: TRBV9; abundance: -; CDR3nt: TGTGCCAGCAGCGGACAGGGCTATGAGCAGTTCTTC; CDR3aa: CASSGQGYEQFF
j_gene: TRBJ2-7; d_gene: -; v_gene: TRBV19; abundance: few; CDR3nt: TGTGCCAGTAGCGCTTGGCAGGGAAAGGGCGAGCAGTACTTC; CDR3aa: CASSAWQGKGEQYF
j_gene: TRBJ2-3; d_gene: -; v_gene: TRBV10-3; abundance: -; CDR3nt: TGTGCCATCAACGAAGAGAGGGCGGGGGCCCGCACAGATACGCAGTATTTT; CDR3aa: CAINEERAGARTDTQYF
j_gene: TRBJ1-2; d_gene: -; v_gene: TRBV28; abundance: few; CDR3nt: TGTGCCAGCAGTTTACGGGGGGCCGGTGGCTACACCTTC; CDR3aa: CASSLRGAGGYTF
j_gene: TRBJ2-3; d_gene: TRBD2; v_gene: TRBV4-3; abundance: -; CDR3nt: TGCGCCAGCAGCCAAGATGGGGGACTAGCGGGGGAGGATACAGATACGCAGTATTTT; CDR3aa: CASSQDGGLAGEDTDTQYF
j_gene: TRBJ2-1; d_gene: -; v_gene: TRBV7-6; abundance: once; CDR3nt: TGTGCCAGCAGCAACGGTTCCTCCTACAATGAGCAGTTCTTC; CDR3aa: CASSNGSSYNEQFF
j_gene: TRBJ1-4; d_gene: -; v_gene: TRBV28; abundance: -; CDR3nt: TGTGCCAGCAGTCCCCATTATAGCGCAACTAATGAAAAACTGTTTTTT; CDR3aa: CASSPHYSATNEKLFF
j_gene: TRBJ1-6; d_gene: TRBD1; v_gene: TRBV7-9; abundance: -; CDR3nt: TGTGCCAGCAGCCCGACTCGACAGGGTAATTCACCCCTCCACTTT; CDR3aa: CASSPTRQGNSPLHF
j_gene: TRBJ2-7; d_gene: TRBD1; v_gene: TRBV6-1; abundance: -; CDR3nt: TGTGCCAGCAGGACCGGGACAGACCACTACGAGCAGTACTTC; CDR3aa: CASRTGTDHYEQYF
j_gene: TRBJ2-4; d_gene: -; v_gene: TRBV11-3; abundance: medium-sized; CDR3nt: TGTGCCAGCAGCTCCTGGGACGGGCAAATGTACTTC; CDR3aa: CASSSWDGQMYF
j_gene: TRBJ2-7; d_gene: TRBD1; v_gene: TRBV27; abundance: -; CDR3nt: TGTGCCAGCAGACCGGGACAGGGGTCCTTAGGGAACGAGCAGTACTTC; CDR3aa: CASRPGQGSLGNEQYF
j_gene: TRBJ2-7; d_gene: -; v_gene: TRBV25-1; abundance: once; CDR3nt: TGTGCCAGCAGTCCCGGCCACGAGCAGTACTTC; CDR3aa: CASSPGHEQYF
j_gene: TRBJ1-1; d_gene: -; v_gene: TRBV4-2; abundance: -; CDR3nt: TGTGCCAGCAGCTGGACAGAGTTTCCGAACACTGAAGCTTTCTTT; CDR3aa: CASSWTEFPNTEAFF
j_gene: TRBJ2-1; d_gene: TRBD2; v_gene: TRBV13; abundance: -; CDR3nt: TGTGCCAGCAGCTCCCTGCGGACTAGCGGGGGACCCTACAATGAGCAGTTCTTC; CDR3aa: CASSSLRTSGGPYNEQFF